This is a list of T cell receptor beta chains from one sample in a study of tumor-infiltrating lymphocytes in oesophageal squamous cell carcinoma. TCRdb called the PCR reads again in MiXCR, with one record for every CDR3 protein. The sample records fewer than 11,000 distinct CDR3 sequences, under 65% being singletons. Sequenced input: esophageal tumor tissue. These TCRs come from a female donor with esophageal squamous cell carcinoma. The CDR3 runs from the conserved cysteine through the conserved F or W. Fields, in order: J gene, clone size, V gene, D gene, CDR3 protein, CDR3 DNA. The D gene is left open where the match is weak. Part of the rows lack a size; the others show once, few, many or a class for expanded clones.

>TRBJ2-1|few|TRBV10-2|TRBD1
CASRTGVYNEQFF
TGCGCCAGCAGGACAGGGGTTTACAATGAGCAGTTCTTC
>TRBJ2-7|.|TRBV7-2|.
CASSLAGSWYEQYF
TGTGCCAGCAGCTTAGCGGGGTCCTGGTACGAGCAGTACTTC
>TRBJ2-7|medium-sized|TRBV5-1|.
CASSWGTFNSYEQYF
TGCGCCAGCAGCTGGGGGACATTTAATTCCTACGAGCAGTACTTC
>TRBJ2-7|.|TRBV7-8|TRBD1
CASSLAGTGSSYEQYF
TGTGCCAGCAGCTTAGCCGGGACAGGGAGCTCCTACGAGCAGTACTTC
>TRBJ1-2|.|TRBV3-1|TRBD1
CASSRRGRGGYTF
TGTGCCAGCAGCCGCAGGGGGCGAGGTGGCTACACCTTC
>TRBJ2-5|.|TRBV11-3|TRBD2
CASSLSGLAGAQETQYF
TGTGCCAGCAGCTTGTCAGGCCTAGCGGGAGCTCAAGAGACCCAGTACTTC
>TRBJ2-3|.|TRBV28|.
CASSLGPVIDTQYF
TGTGCCAGCAGTTTAGGACCCGTCATCGATACGCAGTATTTT
>TRBJ2-7|few|TRBV7-2|.
CASSPAVDVEQYF
TGTGCCAGCAGCCCGGCCGTAGACGTCGAGCAGTACTTC
>TRBJ1-1|many|TRBV27|.
CASRVQGFEGVEAFF
TGTGCCAGCAGGGTACAGGGATTCGAGGGGGTTGAAGCTTTCTTT
>TRBJ2-1|.|TRBV7-3|.
CASSLEGSEQFF
TGTGCCAGCAGCTTGGAGGGAAGTGAGCAGTTCTTC